Listed below are T cell receptor beta chains from one sample, sequenced in a study of cytomegalovirus exposure and HLA in healthy donors. The method was immunoSEQ multiplex PCR; TCRdb's version includes in-frame clones alone and lacks a portion of them. Among about 130,000 clones, 78% were seen once, and the ten largest hold approximately 11%. Sequencing was done on a sample of PBMCs. The origin of the receptors is a young man in good health and CMV-seropositive. Each CDR3 is given with its conserved first and last residue. Some rows mark clone size as missing; the rest say once, few, many or name a class of expanded clone.

>TRBJ1-4|NA|TRBV19
CASRSHNEKLFF
>TRBJ2-5|NA|TRBV7-2
CASSLIEETQYF
>TRBJ2-4|NA|TRBV4-1
CASSQRLAENIQYF
>TRBJ2-3|NA|TRBV6-5
CASSYSTAPLGDTQYF
>TRBJ2-1|few|TRBV25-1
CASRAGGPPNEQFF
>TRBJ1-1|NA|TRBV5-1
CASSLIGENTEAFF
>TRBJ1-2|NA|TRBV7-2
CASSGTGRWTGYTF
>TRBJ1-5|NA|TRBV4-1
CASSQDRGGQGSQPQHF
>TRBJ1-2|NA|TRBV30
CAWSTGSYYGYTF
>TRBJ2-4|NA|TRBV18
CASSSGDRNIQYF
>TRBJ1-1|NA|TRBV7-9
CASSPRQGNMNTEAFF
>TRBJ1-2|NA|TRBV6-4
CASSDVGAKGYTF
>TRBJ1-2|once|TRBV7-6
CASSLGPDYGYTF
>TRBJ2-7|NA|TRBV7-9
CASSLATSGYEQYF
>TRBJ1-5|NA|TRBV11-2
CASSSFPAGGINQPQHF
>TRBJ2-7|few|TRBV11-2
CASSSRLASYEQYF
>TRBJ2-3|NA|TRBV7-2
CASSLLYGAGEADTQYF
>TRBJ2-7|NA|TRBV27
CASSFQQGLKYF
>TRBJ2-3|NA|TRBV19
CASSELASNTDTQYF
>TRBJ2-7|NA|TRBV30
CAWSVESTRYEQYF
>TRBJ1-1|NA|TRBV2
CASRLMNTEAFF
>TRBJ2-1|NA|TRBV9
CASAGGIYNEQFF